The clone carrying this T cell receptor (beta chain) has just a few counts. V dropped 2 bases and J dropped 5 bases, with 9 bases sitting between them. In germline, CDR1 is MNHNS, CDR2 SASEGT. The CDR3 has 13 amino acids. Regions amplified from RNA transcripts were the TCR beta CDR3 regions. TCR CDR3 underwent first-round RT-PCR with the HTBI primer set. TCRdb re-called the multiplex PCR reads with MiXCR, one entry per CDR3 protein. The table shows 450,000 to 600,000 distinct CDR3 sequences, with 14% occurring only once. The data are from a study of T cells in Graves' hyperthyroidism and ophthalmopathy. No progression to ophthalmopathy during 18 months of follow-up defined stable disease. Disease duration under 2 months; hyperthyroidism patients were aged 18 to 65.

The sample comprised blood. The receptor's source is a woman aged 40 to 50 with Graves' hyperthyroidism. The chain is built from TRBV6-1 and TRBJ1-1; TRBD1 might be the D (6 bases). CDR3 in amino acids: CASSEQGQTEAFF. CDR3 in DNA: TGTGCCAGCAGTGAACAGGGGCAGACTGAAGCTTTCTTT.